Given below is one T cell receptor beta chain in context. In the original processing: Amplified reference gene primers provided the basis for estimating nucleated cell counts. Assay used: immunoSEQ multiplex PCR; TCRdb lists only in-frame clones, some missing. D and trimming come from the DNA, and the V and J calls and clone size come from that table. The profile shows approximately 90,000 clones, 87% of them singletons. The sample originates from a study of blood T cell repertoires in COVID-19. Across the whole study: Acute and convalescent COVID-19 samples came from the United States, Italy and Spain.

This CDR3 spans 15 amino acids. V lost 4 bases, J lost 4 bases, and 2 bases stayed unmatched. CDR1 SGHTA and CDR2 FQGTGA come from the germline V gene. The sequencing input was peripheral blood. This sequence joins TRBV7-3 and TRBJ2-3, with 13 bases fitting TRBD2. This clonotype originated in an elderly woman with acute or convalescent COVID-19. CDR3 sequence: CASSSGTSGADTQYF. DNA for the CDR3: TGTGCCAGCAGCTCGGGGACTAGCGGGGCAGATACGCAGTATTTT.